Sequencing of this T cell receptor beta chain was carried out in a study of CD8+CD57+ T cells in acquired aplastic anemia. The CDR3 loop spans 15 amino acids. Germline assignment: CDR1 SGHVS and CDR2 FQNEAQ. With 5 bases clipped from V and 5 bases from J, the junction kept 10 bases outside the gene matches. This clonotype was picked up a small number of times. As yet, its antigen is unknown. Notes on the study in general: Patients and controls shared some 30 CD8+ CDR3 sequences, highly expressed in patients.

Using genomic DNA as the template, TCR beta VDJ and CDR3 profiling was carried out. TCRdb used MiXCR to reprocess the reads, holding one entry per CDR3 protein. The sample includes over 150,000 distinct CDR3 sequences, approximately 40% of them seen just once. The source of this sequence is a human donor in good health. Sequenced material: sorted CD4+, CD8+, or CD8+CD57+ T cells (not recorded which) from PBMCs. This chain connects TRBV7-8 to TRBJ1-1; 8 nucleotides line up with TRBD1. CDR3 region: CASSLGQGDITEAFF. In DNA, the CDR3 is TGTGCCAGCAGCCTCGGACAGGGCGATATTACTGAAGCTTTCTTT.